This is a list of T cell receptor beta chains from one sample in a study of blood T cell repertoires in COVID-19. Here immunoSEQ multiplex PCR was the method, and the copy in TCRdb shows in-frame clones only, minus some. The sample includes under 350,000 clones, 80% to 90% of them seen just once. Sequenced input: PBMCs or T cells enriched from blood (not recorded which). The receptors shown here come from a woman aged 40 to 50 with acute COVID-19. The CDR3 runs from the conserved cysteine through the conserved F or W. The D gene is left open where the match is weak. Only some rows state a clone size, as once, few, many or a class for expanded clones.

d_call: NA
v_call: TRBV7-2
j_call: TRBJ1-4
clone_size: NA
cdr3_nt: TGTGCCAGCGGGGGCGAGTGGAAGCTTGGTGCAACTAATGAAAAACTGTTTTTT
cdr3_aa: CASGGEWKLGATNEKLFF

d_call: NA
v_call: TRBV4-1
j_call: TRBJ1-6
clone_size: NA
cdr3_nt: TGCGCCAGCAGCCAAGATTGGGCGAGCTCCTATAATTCACCCCTCCACTTT
cdr3_aa: CASSQDWASSYNSPLHF

d_call: TRBD2
v_call: TRBV2
j_call: TRBJ2-1
clone_size: NA
cdr3_nt: TGTGCCAGCAGTACTAGCGGGGTAGGGTACAATGAGCAGTTCTTC
cdr3_aa: CASSTSGVGYNEQFF

d_call: TRBD2
v_call: TRBV28
j_call: TRBJ2-3
clone_size: NA
cdr3_nt: TGTGCCAGCAGTATAAGACTAGCCACAGATACGCAGTATTTT
cdr3_aa: CASSIRLATDTQYF

d_call: TRBD2
v_call: TRBV2
j_call: TRBJ2-1
clone_size: NA
cdr3_nt: TGTGCCAGCAGTCCAAGAGGACTAGCGGGAGTTCATGAGCAGTTCTTC
cdr3_aa: CASSPRGLAGVHEQFF

d_call: NA
v_call: TRBV7-9
j_call: TRBJ1-1
clone_size: once
cdr3_nt: TGTGCCGGACGACAGGCCTGGGGCACTGAAGCTTTCTTT
cdr3_aa: CAGRQAWGTEAFF

d_call: TRBD2
v_call: TRBV5-1
j_call: TRBJ2-7
clone_size: NA
cdr3_nt: TGCGCCAGCAGCTTGGCGACTAGCGGGAGGTCCTACGAGCAGTACTTC
cdr3_aa: CASSLATSGRSYEQYF

d_call: NA
v_call: TRBV9
j_call: TRBJ2-1
clone_size: NA
cdr3_nt: TGTGCCAGCAGCTCAATGCCGGTCTCCGAACGTTCGAATGAGCAGTTCTTC
cdr3_aa: CASSSMPVSERSNEQFF

d_call: NA
v_call: TRBV20-1
j_call: TRBJ1-1
clone_size: NA
cdr3_nt: TGCAGTGCACCAGGGAGGACTGAAGCTTTCTTT
cdr3_aa: CSAPGRTEAFF

d_call: TRBD1
v_call: TRBV5-4
j_call: TRBJ2-7
clone_size: NA
cdr3_nt: TGTGCCAGCAGCTTGGAGTGGCAGGGGGCGGGCGAGCAGTACTTC
cdr3_aa: CASSLEWQGAGEQYF

d_call: NA
v_call: TRBV11-1
j_call: TRBJ2-7
clone_size: NA
cdr3_nt: TGTGCCAGCAGCGCCGGCCTGACGGGAGCGAGTGGCGAGCAGTACTTC
cdr3_aa: CASSAGLTGASGEQYF

d_call: TRBD1
v_call: TRBV24-1
j_call: TRBJ1-2
clone_size: NA
cdr3_nt: TGTGCCACCAGTGGCTCAAGGACAGGCTGGGGCTATGGCTACACCTTC
cdr3_aa: CATSGSRTGWGYGYTF

d_call: TRBD2
v_call: TRBV28
j_call: TRBJ2-5
clone_size: NA
cdr3_nt: TGTGCCAGCAGTTTAATATTCCGGACTAGCGGGACCCAAGAGACCCAGTACTTC
cdr3_aa: CASSLIFRTSGTQETQYF

d_call: NA
v_call: TRBV14
j_call: TRBJ1-2
clone_size: NA
cdr3_nt: TGTGCCAGCAGCCAAGAACTCGGCTATGGCTACACCTTC
cdr3_aa: CASSQELGYGYTF

d_call: TRBD1
v_call: TRBV3-1/TRBV3-2
j_call: TRBJ2-5
clone_size: NA
cdr3_nt: TGTGCCAGCAGCCCCGCGGGACAGGGGTATGAGACCCAGTACTTC
cdr3_aa: CASSPAGQGYETQYF

d_call: NA
v_call: TRBV5-6
j_call: TRBJ1-2
clone_size: few
cdr3_nt: TGTGCCAGCAGCTTGGTTGCAGGGCGCAACTATGGCTACACCTTC
cdr3_aa: CASSLVAGRNYGYTF

d_call: TRBD2
v_call: TRBV11-2
j_call: TRBJ2-5
clone_size: NA
cdr3_nt: TGTGCCAGCAGCTCGGCAATGGGACTAGCCGAGACCCAGTACTTC
cdr3_aa: CASSSAMGLAETQYF

d_call: NA
v_call: TRBV7-9
j_call: TRBJ1-2
clone_size: NA
cdr3_nt: TGTGCCAGCAGCCCGTCGGGACAAGTCGAGAGCTACACCTTC
cdr3_aa: CASSPSGQVESYTF

d_call: NA
v_call: TRBV6-2/TRBV6-3
j_call: TRBJ1-1
clone_size: NA
cdr3_nt: TGTGCCAGCAGTCACCCTCAGGGGAACACTGAAGCTTTCTTT
cdr3_aa: CASSHPQGNTEAFF

d_call: TRBD1
v_call: TRBV6-4
j_call: TRBJ2-6
clone_size: NA
cdr3_nt: TGTGCCAGCAGTGAGGGGACAGGGGGCGTTTTATCTGGGGCCAACGTCCTGACTTTC
cdr3_aa: CASSEGTGGVLSGANVLTF

d_call: TRBD2
v_call: TRBV7-9
j_call: TRBJ2-1
clone_size: NA
cdr3_nt: TGTGCCAGTAGCGATAGCGGGAGGAATGGGGATGAGCAGTTCTTC
cdr3_aa: CASSDSGRNGDEQFF

d_call: TRBD2
v_call: TRBV20-1
j_call: TRBJ2-7
clone_size: NA
cdr3_nt: TGCAGTGCTAGTGTGGGACTAGGGGCCTACGAGCAGTACTTC
cdr3_aa: CSASVGLGAYEQYF

d_call: TRBD1
v_call: TRBV11-2
j_call: TRBJ1-1
clone_size: few
cdr3_nt: TGTGCCAGCAGCTCCGGACAGGGGGCTATGAACACTGAAGCTTTCTTT
cdr3_aa: CASSSGQGAMNTEAFF

d_call: TRBD1
v_call: TRBV6-6
j_call: TRBJ1-1
clone_size: NA
cdr3_nt: TGTGCCAGCAGTTACTCGCAGGGGGTCACTGAAGCTTTCTTT
cdr3_aa: CASSYSQGVTEAFF

d_call: TRBD1
v_call: TRBV5-6
j_call: TRBJ1-1
clone_size: NA
cdr3_nt: TGTGCCAGCAGCCCAAATCCGGGACAGCAAACTGCGGCTTTCTTT
cdr3_aa: CASSPNPGQQTAAFF

d_call: TRBD2
v_call: TRBV24-1
j_call: TRBJ2-3
clone_size: NA
cdr3_nt: TGTGCCACCAGTGATCCTACTAGCGGGAGGGCGGGAACAGATACGCAGTATTTT
cdr3_aa: CATSDPTSGRAGTDTQYF